This TCR beta chain comes out of a study of follicular helper T cells after annual influenza vaccination. About the study: Across the 2013-2014, 2014-2015 and 2015-2016 vaccination seasons, some subjects were resampled.

Time point meaning: 2015-2016 season, 7 days after influenza vaccination. Donors were community-dwelling with no influenza vaccine in the prior 6 months. CDR1 is SGHDT, CDR2 YYEEEE, per germline. V lost 1 base to trimming and J lost 0 bases, with 15 bases between them. The length of the CDR3 is 17 residues. Clones were sequenced by immunoSEQ multiplex PCR, and TCRdb holds only the in-frame ones, with some missing. The table has approximately 11,000 clones, roughly 80% seen once. The input for sequencing was CXCR5+ CD38- circulating T follicular helper cells from blood, taken 7 days after influenza vaccination. Subset indicated: circulating Tfh, non-naive CD4+CXCR5+PD-1+ (ICOS+CD38+ or ICOS-CD38-). The clonotype originates from an adult who received the influenza vaccine. The gene calls are TRBV5-6 and TRBJ2-3; D is undetermined. The CDR3 DNA is TGTGCCAGCAGCTTGCCGTCGGGCTGGGCTAGCACAGATACGCAGTATTTT. Translation: CASSLPSGWASTDTQYF.